What follows are 6 T cell receptor beta chains derived from one specimen sequenced in a study of blood T cell repertoires in COVID-19. Data came from immunoSEQ multiplex PCR; TCRdb stores just in-frame clones and leaves some out. Among about 100,000 clones listed, around 87% were seen once. The material sequenced was peripheral blood. The source is a woman between 25 and 40 years old with acute or convalescent COVID-19.

This chain uses TRBV10-1 with TRBJ2-3; D might be TRBD2 (6 bases). The germline gives CDR1 WNHNN, CDR2 SYGVQD (reference sequence). V lost 2 bases, J lost 8 bases, and 11 bases lay in between. CDR3 size: 13 residues. The CDR3: CASSEGIGGTQYF. The CDR3 DNA reads TGCGCCAGCAGTGAGGGGATCGGGGGTACGCAGTATTTT.

This CDR3 reads CASSLRGEQFF. Written as DNA, the CDR3 is TGTGCCAGCAGCTTGAGGGGGGAGCAGTTCTTC. The chain has TRBV5-4 and TRBJ2-1, with D tentatively TRBD1 (6 bases). V was clipped by 1 base and J by 10 bases, with 6 bases between them. CDR3 length: 11 residues. The germline V gene has CDR1 SGHNT and CDR2 YYREEE (reference sequence).

The gene calls are TRBV7-9 and TRBJ2-7, with TRBD1 matching over 9 bases. The CDR3 covers 14 residues. J was trimmed by 5 bases and V by 3 bases; bases with no gene match: 5. Germline loops: CDR1 SEHNR, CDR2 FQNEAQ (reference sequence). The CDR3 bases are TGTGCCAGCAGCTTCGGGGACAGGGCCGACGAGCAGTACTTC. The encoded protein is CASSFGDRADEQYF.

The rearrangement links TRBV3-1 (or the pseudogene TRBV3-2) to TRBJ2-1; TRBD2 matches 13 bases. The CDR3 runs to 21 residues. Losses at the gene ends were 0 bases for V and 0 bases for J; bases not matched to a gene: 11. Per the germline V gene, CDR1 is LGHDT and CDR2 is YNNKEL (reference sequence). CDR3 sequence: CASSQDWGLAGTRSSYNEQFF. For the CDR3, the DNA is TGTGCCAGCAGCCAAGATTGGGGACTAGCGGGGACCCGGAGCTCCTACAATGAGCAGTTCTTC.

This rearrangement joins TRBV12-3 or TRBV12-4 to TRBJ1-1, with unresolved D. Deletions cut 8 bases from V and 1 base from J, with 8 bases between. The CDR3 runs to 12 residues. CDR3 coding DNA: TGTGCCAGCGGAGCTTCGAACACTGAAGCTTTCTTT. It is translated as CASGASNTEAFF.

The chain recombines TRBV10-1 with TRBJ2-1; TRBD2 aligns across 10 bases. Germline CDR1 is WNHNN and CDR2 is SYGVQD (reference sequence). V lost 5 bases to trimming and J lost 2 bases; unmatched junction nucleotides: 3. This CDR3 spans 15 amino acids. The CDR3 DNA sequence: TGCGCCAGCAGTATCAGCGGGGGGGCCTACAATGAGCAGTTCTTC. It codes for CASSISGGAYNEQFF.